What follows are 8 T cell receptor beta chains derived from one specimen sequenced in a study of blood T cell repertoires in COVID-19. Clones were read by immunoSEQ multiplex PCR, and TCRdb kept only the in-frame ones, dropping some. Here the sample spans 310,000 or so clones, approximately 90% being singletons. Sequenced sample: peripheral blood. Every receptor here comes from a woman aged 45-59 years who had recovered from COVID-19.

The CDR3 DNA is TGTGCCAGCATACGCGGCAGGGCATTCACAGATACGCAGTATTTT. It codes for CASIRGRAFTDTQYF. This chain links TRBV5-6 with TRBJ2-3; D is perhaps TRBD1 (5 bases). This CDR3 region has 15 residues. Trimming pared 6 bases from V and 2 bases from J, leaving 16 bases between. The germline CDR1 and CDR2 sequences are SGHDT and YYEEEE.

The chain has TRBV27 and TRBJ2-1; 11 nucleotides line up with TRBD1. In germline, CDR1 is MNHEY, CDR2 SMNVEV (reference sequence). This CDR3 is 19 amino acids long. Losses at the gene ends were 5 bases for V and 7 bases for J; bases not matched to a gene: 19. The CDR3 DNA follows: TGTGCCAGCAGTGGGTTGGGACAGGGGGGATCAACCGTTGTAAATGAGCAGTTCTTC. It codes for CASSGLGQGGSTVVNEQFF.

Worth noting for this clone: The sample contains more than one DNA sequence encoding this CDR3. The V call is TRBV9, the J call TRBJ2-5; 8 bases are a match to TRBD1. V gave up 2 bases and J gave up 2 bases; unmatched junction bases: 2. This CDR3 contains 14 residues. Looked up from germline, CDR1 is SGDLS and CDR2 is YYNGEE. CDR3 DNA sequence: TGTGCCAGCAGCGTTGGGACAGGACAAGAGACCCAGTACTTC. This sequence encodes CASSVGTGQETQYF. Full variable domain (outside the CDR3, taken from reference TRBV9 and TRBJ2-5): DSGVTQTPKHLITATGQRVTLRCSPRSGDLSVYWYQQSLDQGLQFLIQYYNGEERAKGNILERFSAQQFPDLHSELNLSSLELGDSALYFCASSVGTGQETQYFGPGTRLLVL.

The chain employs TRBV15 and TRBJ2-3; 7 nucleotides align to TRBD2. This CDR3 spans 17 amino acids. V lost 0 bases and J lost 0; bases outside the gene matches: 6. Germline CDR1 reads LNHNV; CDR2 reads YYDKDF (reference sequence). CDR3 DNA: TGTGCCACCAGCAGAGATCTGGGAGGGGTTAGCACAGATACGCAGTATTTT. It specifies CATSRDLGGVSTDTQYF. The full variable domain, rest sourced from reference TRBV15 and TRBJ2-3, is DAMVIQNPRYQVTQFGKPVTLSCSQTLNHNVMYWYQQKSSQAPKLLFHYYDKDFNNEADTPDNFQSRRPNTSFCFLDIRSPGLGDTAMYLCATSRDLGGVSTDTQYFGPGTRLTVL.

Concerning this clone itself: The sample contains more than one DNA sequence encoding this CDR3. The DNA for the CDR3 is TGTGCCAGCTCACCAGGGACAGGGGAAGGCTACACCTTC. Amino acid sequence: CASSPGTGEGYTF. V is TRBV18 and J is TRBJ1-2; 10 bases match TRBD1. V was clipped by 2 bases and J by 8 bases; unmatched bases: 2. CDR1 KGHSH and CDR2 LQKENI come from the germline V gene. The CDR3 extends over 13 amino acids.

The CDR3 bases are TGCGCCAGCAGCCAACTTGCGGGGACTAGCGGGAGGGCCTCTGGGGCCAACGTCCTGACTTTC. This translates into CASSQLAGTSGRASGANVLTF. This chain connects TRBV4-1 to TRBJ2-6; 16 positions match TRBD2. V lost 2 bases to trimming and J lost 0 bases; unmatched junction nucleotides: 7. The CDR3 consists of 21 residues. Germline V gene sequence: CDR1 MGHRA, CDR2 YSYEKL.

The V gene is TRBV6-5, the J gene TRBJ1-2, with unresolved D. The CDR3 runs 13 residues. Germline V gives CDR1 MNHEY, CDR2 SVGAGI. Trimming shortened V by 2 bases and J by 5 bases, and 9 bases separated the two germline ends. The CDR3 sequence: CASSYPNYYGYTF. The DNA of the CDR3 is TGTGCCAGCAGTTACCCCAACTATTATGGCTACACCTTC.

The chain couples TRBV18 to TRBJ1-6, with unresolved D. With 5 bases removed from V and 15 bases from J, the gap between germline ends came to 20 bases. From germline, CDR1 is KGHSH and CDR2 LQKENI. The CDR3 is made up of 14 amino acids. The CDR3 spells CASSASRLHLNLHF. The CDR3 DNA sequence: TGTGCCAGCTCAGCCAGCCGACTCCACTTAAACCTCCACTTT. The whole variable domain, filled in from reference TRBV18 and TRBJ1-6, reads NAGVMQNPRHLVRRRGQEARLRCSPMKGHSHVYWYRQLPEEGLKFMVYLQKENIIDESGMPKERFSAEFPKEGPSILRIQQVVRGDSAAYFCASSASRLHLNLHFGNGTRLTVT.